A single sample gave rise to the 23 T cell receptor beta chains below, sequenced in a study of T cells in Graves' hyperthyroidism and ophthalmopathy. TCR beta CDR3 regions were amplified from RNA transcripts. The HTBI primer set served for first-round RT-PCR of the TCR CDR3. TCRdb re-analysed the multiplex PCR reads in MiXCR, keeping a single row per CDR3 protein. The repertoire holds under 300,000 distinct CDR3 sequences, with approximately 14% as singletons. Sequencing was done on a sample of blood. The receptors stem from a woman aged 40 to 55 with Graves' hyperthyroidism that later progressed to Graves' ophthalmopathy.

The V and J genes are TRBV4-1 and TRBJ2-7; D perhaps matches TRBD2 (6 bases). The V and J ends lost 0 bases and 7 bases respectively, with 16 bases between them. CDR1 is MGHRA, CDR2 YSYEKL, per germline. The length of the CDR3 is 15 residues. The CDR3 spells CASSQENAGSGEQYF. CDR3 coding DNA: TGCGCCAGCAGCCAAGAGAATGCGGGATCTGGAGAGCAGTACTTC.

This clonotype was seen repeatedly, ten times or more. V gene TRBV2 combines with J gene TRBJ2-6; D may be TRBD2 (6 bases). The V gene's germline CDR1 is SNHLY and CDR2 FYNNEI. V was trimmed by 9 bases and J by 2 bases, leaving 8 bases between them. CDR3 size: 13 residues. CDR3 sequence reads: CARREPGANVLTF. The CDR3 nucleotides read TGTGCCAGACGGGAGCCTGGGGCCAACGTCCTGACTTTC.

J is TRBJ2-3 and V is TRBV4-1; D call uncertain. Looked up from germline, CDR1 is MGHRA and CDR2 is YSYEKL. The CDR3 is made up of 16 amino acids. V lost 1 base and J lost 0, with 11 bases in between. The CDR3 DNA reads TGCGCCAGCAGCCAAGTAACTATAACTAGCACAGATACGCAGTATTTT. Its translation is CASSQVTITSTDTQYF.

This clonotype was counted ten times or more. Written as DNA, the CDR3 is TGCAGTGCAGCCAGGCAGTTCGTGCCGGGGGCCTCCGGGGAGCTGTTTTTT. Its protein product is CSAARQFVPGASGELFF. V gene TRBV20-1 combines with J gene TRBJ2-2, with D tentatively TRBD1 or TRBD2 (6 bases each). Deletions cut 6 bases from V and 6 bases from J, with 26 bases between. The germline gives CDR1 DFQATT, CDR2 SNEGSKA (reference sequence). The CDR3 runs to 17 residues.

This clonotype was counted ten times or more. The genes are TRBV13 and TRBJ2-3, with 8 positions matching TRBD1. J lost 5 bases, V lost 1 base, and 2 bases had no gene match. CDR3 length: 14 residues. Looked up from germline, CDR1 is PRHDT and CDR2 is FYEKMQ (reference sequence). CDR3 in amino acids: CASSLVDRGDTQYF. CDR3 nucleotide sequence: TGTGCCAGCAGCTTAGTTGACAGGGGAGATACGCAGTATTTT.

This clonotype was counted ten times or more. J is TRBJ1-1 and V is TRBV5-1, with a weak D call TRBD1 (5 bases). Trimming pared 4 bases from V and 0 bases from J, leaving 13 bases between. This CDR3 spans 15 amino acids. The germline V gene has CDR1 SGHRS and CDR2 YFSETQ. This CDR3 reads CASSAEGSMNTEAFF. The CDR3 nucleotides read TGCGCCAGCAGCGCGGAGGGGAGCATGAACACTGAAGCTTTCTTT.

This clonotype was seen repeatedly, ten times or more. The CDR3 here is CASTLRTSGHYEQYF. The CDR3 region has the DNA TGTGCCAGCACCCTGAGGACTAGCGGACATTACGAGCAGTACTTC. This chain joins TRBV28 and TRBJ2-7, with 10 bases lining up with TRBD2. CDR1 and CDR2 (germline): MDHEN, SYDVKM. The CDR3 is made up of 15 amino acids. V trimming: 7 bases; J trimming: 4 bases; junction bases outside the gene matches: 10.

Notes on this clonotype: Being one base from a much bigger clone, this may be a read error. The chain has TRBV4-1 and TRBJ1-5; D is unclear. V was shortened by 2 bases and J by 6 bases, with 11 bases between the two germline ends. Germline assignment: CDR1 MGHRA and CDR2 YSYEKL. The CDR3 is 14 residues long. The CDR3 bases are TGCGCCAGCAGCCAAAGGACCGCCAGTCAGCCCCAGCATTTT. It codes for CASSQRTASQPQHF.

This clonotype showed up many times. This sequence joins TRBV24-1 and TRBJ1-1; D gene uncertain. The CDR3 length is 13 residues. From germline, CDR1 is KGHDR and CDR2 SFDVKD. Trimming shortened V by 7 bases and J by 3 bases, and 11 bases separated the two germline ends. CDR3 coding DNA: TGTGCCACCAGCAAGGGAAGGGACACTGAAGCTTTCTTT. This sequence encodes CATSKGRDTEAFF.

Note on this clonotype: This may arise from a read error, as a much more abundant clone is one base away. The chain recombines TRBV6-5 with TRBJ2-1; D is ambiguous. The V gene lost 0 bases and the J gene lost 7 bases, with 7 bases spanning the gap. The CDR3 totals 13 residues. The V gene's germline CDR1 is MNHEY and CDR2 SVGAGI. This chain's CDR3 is CASSYSPRNEQFF. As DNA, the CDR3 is TGTGCCAGCAGTTACTCCCCCCGGAATGAGCAGTTCTTC.

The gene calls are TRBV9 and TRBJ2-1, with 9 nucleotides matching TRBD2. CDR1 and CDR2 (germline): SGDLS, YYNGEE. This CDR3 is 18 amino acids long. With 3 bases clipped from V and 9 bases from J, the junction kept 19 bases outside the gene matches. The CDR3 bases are TGTGCCAGCAGCGGAGGGGTGACTGTGAGCGGGAGGCGTAGTGAGCAGTTCTTC. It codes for CASSGGVTVSGRRSEQFF.

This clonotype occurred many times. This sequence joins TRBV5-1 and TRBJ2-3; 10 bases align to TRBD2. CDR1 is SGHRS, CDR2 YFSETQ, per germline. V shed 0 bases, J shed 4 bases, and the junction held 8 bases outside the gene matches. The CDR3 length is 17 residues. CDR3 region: CASSLALAGAGADTQYF. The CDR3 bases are TGCGCCAGCAGCTTGGCCCTAGCGGGAGCGGGCGCAGATACGCAGTATTTT.

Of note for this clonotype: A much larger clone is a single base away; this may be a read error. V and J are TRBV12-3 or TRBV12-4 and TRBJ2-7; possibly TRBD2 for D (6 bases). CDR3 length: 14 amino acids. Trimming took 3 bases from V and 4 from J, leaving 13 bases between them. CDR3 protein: CASSFPRRGYEQYF. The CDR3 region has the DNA TGTGCCAGCAGTTTTCCGAGGAGGGGTTACGAGCAGTACTTC.

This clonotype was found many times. This chain's CDR3 is CASSYSGADSEQYF. The CDR3 DNA reads TGTGCCAGCAGTTACTCGGGGGCCGACTCCGAGCAGTACTTC. The chain couples TRBV6-5 to TRBJ2-7; tentative D call: TRBD1 (6 bases). The CDR3 covers 14 residues. Deletions cut 0 bases from V and 6 bases from J, with 12 bases between. CDR1 and CDR2 (germline): MNHEY, SVGAGI.

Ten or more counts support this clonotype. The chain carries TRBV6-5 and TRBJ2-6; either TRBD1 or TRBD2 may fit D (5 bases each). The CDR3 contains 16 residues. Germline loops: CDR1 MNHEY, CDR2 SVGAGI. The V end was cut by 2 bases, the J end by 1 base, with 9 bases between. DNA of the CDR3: TGTGCCAGCAGTTACGGGGGTGGGTCTGGGGCCAACGTCCTGACTTTC. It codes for CASSYGGGSGANVLTF.

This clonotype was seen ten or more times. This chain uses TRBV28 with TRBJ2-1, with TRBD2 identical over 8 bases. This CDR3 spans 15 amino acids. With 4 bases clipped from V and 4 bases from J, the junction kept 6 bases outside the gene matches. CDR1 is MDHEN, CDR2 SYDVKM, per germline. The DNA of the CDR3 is TGTGCCAGCAGTTCGGGACTAGTGGGATACAATGAGCAGTTCTTC. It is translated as CASSSGLVGYNEQFF.

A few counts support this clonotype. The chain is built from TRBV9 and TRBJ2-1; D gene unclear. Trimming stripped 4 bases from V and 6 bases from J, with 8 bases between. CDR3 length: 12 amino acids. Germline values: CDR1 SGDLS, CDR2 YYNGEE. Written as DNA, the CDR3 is TGTGCCAGCAGCCATGATTCCAATGAGCAGTTCTTC. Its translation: CASSHDSNEQFF. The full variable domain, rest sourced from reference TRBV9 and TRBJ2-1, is DSGVTQTPKHLITATGQRVTLRCSPRSGDLSVYWYQQSLDQGLQFLIQYYNGEERAKGNILERFSAQQFPDLHSELNLSSLELGDSALYFCASSHDSNEQFFGPGTRLTVL.

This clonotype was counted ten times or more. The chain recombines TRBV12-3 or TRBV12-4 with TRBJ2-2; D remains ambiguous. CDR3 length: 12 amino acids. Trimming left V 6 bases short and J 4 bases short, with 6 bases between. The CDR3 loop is CASSLLTGELFF. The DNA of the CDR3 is TGTGCCAGCAGCCTACTCACCGGGGAGCTGTTTTTT.

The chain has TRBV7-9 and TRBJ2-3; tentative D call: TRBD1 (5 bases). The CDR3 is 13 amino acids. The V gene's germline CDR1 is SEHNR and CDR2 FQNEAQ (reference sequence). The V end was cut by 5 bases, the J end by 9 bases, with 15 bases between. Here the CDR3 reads CASSPPQRGTQYF. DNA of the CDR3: TGTGCCAGCAGCCCCCCCCAAAGGGGCACGCAGTATTTT.

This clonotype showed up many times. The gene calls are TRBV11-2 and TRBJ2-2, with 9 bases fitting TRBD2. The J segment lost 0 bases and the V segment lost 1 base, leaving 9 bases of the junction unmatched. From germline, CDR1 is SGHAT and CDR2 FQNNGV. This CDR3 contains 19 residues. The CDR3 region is CASSLGPSGTEANTGELFF. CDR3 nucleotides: TGTGCCAGCAGCTTAGGTCCTAGCGGGACGGAAGCGAACACCGGGGAGCTGTTTTTT.

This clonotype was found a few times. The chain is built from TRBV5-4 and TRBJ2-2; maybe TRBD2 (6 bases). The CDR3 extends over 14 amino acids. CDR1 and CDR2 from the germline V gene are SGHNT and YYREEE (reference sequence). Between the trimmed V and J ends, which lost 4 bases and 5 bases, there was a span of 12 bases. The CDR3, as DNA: TGTGCCAGCAGCCTGGGACTTTTTACCGGGGAGCTGTTTTTT. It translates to CASSLGLFTGELFF.

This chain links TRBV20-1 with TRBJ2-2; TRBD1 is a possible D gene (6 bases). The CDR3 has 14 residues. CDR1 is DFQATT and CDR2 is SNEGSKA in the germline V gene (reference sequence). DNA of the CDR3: TGCAGCGCCCCAGGGGCTAGGGATTACGAGGAGCTGTTTTTT. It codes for CSAPGARDYEELFF.

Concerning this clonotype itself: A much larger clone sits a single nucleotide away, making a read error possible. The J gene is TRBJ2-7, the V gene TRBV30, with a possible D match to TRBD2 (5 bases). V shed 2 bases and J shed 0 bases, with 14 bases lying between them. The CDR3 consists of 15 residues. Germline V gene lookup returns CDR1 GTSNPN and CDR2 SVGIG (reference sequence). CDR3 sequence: CAWSYTGLFSYEQYF. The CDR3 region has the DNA TGTGCCTGGAGTTACACGGGGTTATTCTCCTACGAGCAGTACTTC.